The present T cell receptor (beta chain) was sequenced within a study of vaccination and CD4 T cells after COVID-19. Study-wide results and caveats: There was no significant change from 21 to 38 median reactive clonotypes. For convalescent patients, a median about 86% of reactive clones surfaced exclusively after vaccination.

The Oncomine TCR Beta short-read assay generated sequence data from the DNA of cultured CD4+ T cells. TCRdb re-called the PCR reads through MiXCR, storing one row per CDR3 protein. The sample carries approximately 9,300 distinct CDR3 sequences, roughly half recorded once. On this clonotype itself: The antigen remains unidentified.

CDR1 LNHNV and CDR2 YYDKDF come from the germline V gene (reference sequence). The CDR3 is 15 residues long. V was pared by 1 base and J by 5 bases, with 11 bases between. Treatment of the sample: roughly ten-day PBMC culture with coronavirus spike peptide pools or control peptides (ViraFEST assay). The authors cultured approximately 2.1 million PBMCs per well with around 10 IU/ml IL-2 and around 9.2 ug/ml peptide pools. The sequenced sample consisted of CD4+ T cells from blood, cultured in vitro. This TCR derives from a human donor who had recovered from COVID-19. The gene calls are TRBV15 and TRBJ2-2, with D possibly being TRBD2 (5 bases). The CDR3 here is CATSRGGSGTGELFF. For the CDR3, the DNA is TGTGCCACCAGCAGAGGAGGGAGCGGTACCGGGGAGCTGTTTTTT. The whole variable domain, filled in from reference TRBV15 and TRBJ2-2, reads DAMVIQNPRYQVTQFGKPVTLSCSQTLNHNVMYWYQQKSSQAPKLLFHYYDKDFNNEADTPDNFQSRRPNTSFCFLDIRSPGLGDTAMYLCATSRGGSGTGELFFGEGSRLTVL.